The sequence of this T cell receptor (delta chain) was determined in a study of delta chains in infants with herpesvirus infections (dated by TCRdb to the early 2020s). Notes on the research overall: From birth, the study prospectively followed a Ugandan infant birth cohort to characterize gammadelta T cell responses to primary cytomegalovirus (CMV) infection. Using PBMC, gammadelta TCRs were sequenced for approximately 20 CMV-infected infants, one of whom was congenitally infected, and for seven to nine CMV-uninfected infants who had enough sample available. The study looked for a public fetal Vdelta1/Vgamma8 gammadelta TCR clonotype in infants infected with CMV after birth. Infant blood samples were grouped into approximate age categories of 1.5, 4, 8 and 12 months. The previously published Belgian fetal and cord blood gammadelta TCR data were not generated in this cohort and were added only for comparison.

On this clone itself: Its antigen is still unknown. Nothing much larger sits one base from this clone, and base qualities are not available.

Overall results and qualifications from the work: The frequency of the public clonotype among Vdelta1 cells appeared to be inversely correlated with age at infection and fell quickly, apparently not lasting beyond roughly 2 months. The authors acknowledged a small sample size and a lack of race- or environment-matched controls, because almost all Ugandans acquire CMV before adulthood. Of under 20 CMV-infected infants, several carried the public Vdelta1 clonotype: the congenitally infected infant plus three who were infected postnatally before 120 days of age. The public clonotype might still be present below the detection limit in CMV-uninfected infants. Detection of the public clonotype was limited to the first time point after infection, and the public clonotype was not found in uninfected infants or in infants infected after 120 days.

The library was produced with RT-PCR. PBMC RNA was reverse transcribed with SuperScript II using gamma-chain- and delta-chain-specific primers to generate TCR cDNA. cDNA was purified with AMPure XP beads, amplified, and indexed with Illumina adapters using the Nextera XT Index Kit. Sequencing of the gammadelta TCR libraries was done on an Illumina MiSeq using a V2 300-cycle kit. In the original analysis: Using MiXCR v2.1.12, CDR3 sequences were assembled, and reads were mapped onto D, J and V genes obtained from GenBank. VDJtools v1.2.1 was used to perform repertoire analyses of the CDR3 clonotypes. TCRdb reanalyzed the public reads with the CATT caller, and identical DNA sequences were merged afterwards. These V and J calls are TCRdb output, not the study's own analysis. This sample comprises about 3,300 delta-chain clones, less than 35% of them detected only once. The leading ten clones occupy approximately 8.4% of the sample.

Infants were enrolled after their mothers, pregnant women receiving prenatal care in Kampala, Uganda, were recruited, and documentation of maternal HIV status was required. Home visits to families took place weekly, and collection of infant clinical information, oral swabs and peripheral blood began at 6 weeks of age and was repeated every 4 months after that. Blood was drawn into heparin tubes, and PBMC were separated by Ficoll-Paque density gradient centrifugation and then cryopreserved. The CDR3 goes from the cysteine to the phenylalanine over 21 residues. Only the CDR3 DNA stays, 63 bases, in frame from base 1. CDR1 and CDR2, per the germline V gene, are TSWWSYY and QGS. Trimming accounts for 4 bases at V and 0 bases at J, while the number of junction bases matched to no gene is 22.

This clonotype originated in a human donor who was a Ugandan infant, either HIV-exposed or HIV-unexposed (not recorded which). Recombination linked TRDV1 to TRDJ1, with TRDD3 matching 8 junction bases. The source was peripheral blood, collected at time point 3 of longitudinal follow-up. The DNA sequence is TGTGCTCTTGGGGCTCTCCCACCATTAGGGGATACAACCACTTACACCGATAAACTCATCTTT. Translated, this gives CALGALPPLGDTTTYTDKLIF.